The 23 T cell receptor beta chains below all came from one sample that was sequenced in a study of regulatory T cells in long-lasting Graves disease (dated by TCRdb to the early 2020s). To prepare the library, multiplex PCR was applied. The instrument was an Illumina HiSeq 4000. CDR3 regions were amplified by Arm-PCR with iRepertoire HTBI primers to construct TCR beta libraries. TCRdb reprocessed the public reads (quality trimming at Q25 with fastp, clone calling with MiXCR) and kept in-frame beta chains. When rows share a CDR3 protein, they turn into one entry using the most common DNA and genes. The sample table lists 200,000 to 250,000 distinct CDR3 sequences, approximately 18% of them with a count of one. Approximately 12% of the sample goes to the ten largest clones. The time point label on this specimen signifies: newly diagnosed GD, antithyroid drugs for less than 3 months. For both TCR sequencing and RNA sequencing, RNA was extracted from PBMCs in TRIzol.

This sample also appeared in a second study, on T cells in Graves' hyperthyroidism and ophthalmopathy.

The material sequenced was peripheral blood mononuclear cells (PBMCs), taken at new diagnosis, from a patient treated with antithyroid drugs. The receptors come from a woman aged 25 to 45 with Graves disease. Donor details come from another sample of the same person, matched by shared clones.

The sample holds many counts of this clonotype. The chain recombines TRBV30 with TRBJ2-2; 9 positions agree with TRBD1. J was trimmed by 5 bases and V by 6 bases; bases with no gene match: 7. Germline V lookup: CDR1 GTSNPN, CDR2 SVGIG (reference sequence). The CDR3 is made up of 14 amino acids. CDR3 region: CACPGTGRTGELFF. DNA for the CDR3: TGTGCCTGCCCCGGGACAGGGCGGACCGGGGAGCTGTTTTTT.

J is TRBJ1-1 and V is TRBV28, with TRBD1 identical over 11 bases. V shed 3 bases, J shed 6 bases, and the junction held 6 bases outside the gene matches. Germline V lookup: CDR1 MDHEN, CDR2 SYDVKM. This CDR3 is 15 amino acids long. CDR3 nucleotide sequence: TGTGCCAGCAGTTTGGACAGGGGGCTCGACGCTGAAGCTTTCTTT. This translates into CASSLDRGLDAEAFF.

This clonotype was recorded many times. The chain recombines TRBV12-3 or TRBV12-4 with TRBJ1-4; perhaps TRBD1 as D (5 bases). V was clipped by 3 bases and J by 7 bases, with 15 bases between them. This CDR3 region has 15 residues. CDR3 sequence: CASSFFRQQTEKLFF. The CDR3 DNA follows: TGTGCCAGCAGTTTCTTTCGACAGCAGACTGAAAAACTGTTTTTT.

In regard to this clonotype: Given a far larger clone just one base away, this is likely a sequencing read error. This chain connects TRBV11-2 to TRBJ2-1; TRBD2 matches 8 bases. V lost 9 bases to trimming and J lost 2 bases; unmatched junction nucleotides: 6. Germline V lookup: CDR1 SGHAT, CDR2 FQNNGV. The CDR3 spans 14 residues. In nucleotides, the CDR3 is TGTGCCAGTACGGCGGGAGGCCCCTACAATGAGCAGTTCTTC. As protein: CASTAGGPYNEQFF.

V is TRBV28 and J is TRBJ1-2, with no clear D. This CDR3 comprises 12 residues. Germline V CDR1 and CDR2: MDHEN, SYDVKM. V lost 4 bases and J 8 bases, leaving 11 bases between the germline ends. CDR3 loop: CASSSIMGGYTF. As DNA, the CDR3 is TGTGCCAGCAGTTCCATCATGGGGGGCTACACCTTC.

This clonotype was seen repeatedly, ten times or more. The J gene is TRBJ1-2, the V gene TRBV12-3 or TRBV12-4, with D possibly TRBD1 on 6 matching bases. The CDR3 loop spans 13 amino acids. Trimming stripped 7 bases from V and 4 bases from J, with 13 bases between. DNA of the CDR3: TGTGCCAGCAAACCGGACAGCTTCTATGGCTACACCTTC. The encoded protein is CASKPDSFYGYTF.

This clonotype was observed many times. This chain uses TRBV6-1 with TRBJ2-7; 8 bases are shared with TRBD1. Germline V lookup: CDR1 MNHNS, CDR2 SASEGT. The CDR3 has 15 residues. V was clipped by 6 bases and J by 1 base; unmatched bases: 8. The CDR3 bases are TGTGCCAGCAGCGGCGACGGGACAGGATCCTACGAGCAGTACTTC. Its protein product is CASSGDGTGSYEQYF.

This clonotype came up many times. The V gene is TRBV20-1, the J gene TRBJ2-1; 10 nucleotides line up with TRBD2. V was clipped by 0 bases and J by 7 bases; unmatched bases: 3. The CDR3 contains 14 residues. The germline gives CDR1 DFQATT, CDR2 SNEGSKA (reference sequence). CDR3 nucleotides: TGCAGTGCTAGAGATAGGACTAGCGGTAATGAGCAGTTCTTC. Protein sequence: CSARDRTSGNEQFF.

This clonotype was found many times. V is TRBV18 and J is TRBJ1-3; 10 nucleotides line up with TRBD1. CDR1 and CDR2 (germline): KGHSH, LQKENI. V was clipped by 6 bases and J by 7 bases; unmatched bases: 3. This CDR3 is built from 13 residues. For the CDR3, the DNA is TGTGCCAGCTCGCAGGGACAGGGGAACACCATATATTTT. Encoded protein: CASSQGQGNTIYF.

This clonotype was counted many times. The chain joins TRBV2 to TRBJ1-4; possible D gene TRBD1, 5 bases. V was pared by 3 bases and J by 3 bases, with 11 bases between. The V gene's germline CDR1 is SNHLY and CDR2 FYNNEI. The CDR3 spans 15 residues. For the CDR3, the DNA is TGTGCCAGCAGTGACACGGGGCTAGCTAATGAAAAACTGTTTTTT. Protein: CASSDTGLANEKLFF.

In its sample, this clonotype was seen many times. The rearrangement uses TRBV28 and TRBJ1-1; possibly TRBD1 for D (6 bases). Germline CDR1 MDHEN, CDR2 SYDVKM. The CDR3 has 15 residues. V gave up 5 bases and J gave up 0 bases, with 13 bases separating them. The CDR3 bases are TGTGCCAGCAGTCCTCCGGACAGTTTGAACACTGAAGCTTTCTTT. The encoded protein is CASSPPDSLNTEAFF.

This clonotype was counted many times. Relative to the germline gene, one junction end is altered; a read error may explain this. This chain links TRBV9 with TRBJ1-1, with 10 positions matching TRBD1. The V gene's germline CDR1 is SGDLS and CDR2 YYNGEE. The CDR3 is made up of 15 amino acids. CDR3 residues: CASSSGTGVNTEAFF. The DNA for the CDR3 is TGCGCCAGCAGCTCGGGGACAGGGGTGAACACTGAAGCTTTCTTT.

A remark on this clonotype: The conserved phenylalanine or tryptophan normally closing the CDR3 is absent here, so this likely arose from a read error. This chain links TRBV7-3 with TRBJ2-1, with 12 bases aligning to TRBD2. Germline trimming cut 5 bases from V and 5 bases from J; bases unmatched to any gene: 4. CDR1 is SGHTA and CDR2 is FQGTGA in the germline V gene. The CDR3 runs to 15 residues. The chain's CDR3 is CASSLRLAGDNEQFS. CDR3 bases: TGTGCCAGCAGCCTGCGACTAGCGGGGGACAATGAGCAGTTCTCC.

The chain couples TRBV18 to TRBJ1-3, with D uncertain. CDR1 is KGHSH, CDR2 LQKENI, per germline. The CDR3 is 16 residues long. Between the trimmed V and J ends, which lost 6 bases and 0 bases, there was a span of 15 bases. CDR3 coding DNA: TGTGCCAGCTCCCACGGAGGCATTTCCTCTGGAAACACCATATATTTT. Its translation: CASSHGGISSGNTIYF.

The table lists this clonotype with a count of one. The likely explanation is a read error, given a far larger clone one base away. The chain recombines TRBV6-4 with TRBJ1-6, with 9 bases identical to TRBD1. CDR3 length equals 16 residues. Looked up from germline, CDR1 is MRHNA and CDR2 is SNTAGT. The junction had 9 bases not matched to a gene; V was cut back by 2 bases and J by 10 bases. For the CDR3, the DNA is TGTGCCAGCAGTGACATCACGGGACAGGGTAACTCACCCCTCCACTTT. This codes for CASSDITGQGNSPLHF.

At least ten counts were recorded for this clonotype. The J gene is TRBJ2-1, the V gene TRBV20-1; D gene unclear. Trimming stripped 5 bases from V and 6 bases from J, with 5 bases between. The germline V gene encodes CDR1 DFQATT and CDR2 SNEGSKA (reference sequence). This CDR3 region has 10 residues. The CDR3 DNA sequence: TGCAGTGCTGAGTCCAATGAGCAGTTCTTC. The encoded protein is CSAESNEQFF.

The chain employs TRBV12-3 or TRBV12-4 and TRBJ1-1; D is perhaps TRBD1 (5 bases). V was cut by 3 bases and J by 5 bases, with 13 bases left in between. The CDR3 consists of 14 residues. Written as DNA, the CDR3 is TGTGCCAGCAGTTTTGCGGGGGTTAGGACTGAAGCTTTCTTT. Its translation is CASSFAGVRTEAFF.

V is TRBV10-1 and J is TRBJ1-4; D gene uncertain. This CDR3 is 14 amino acids long. Trimming removed 8 bases at V and 7 bases at J, with 17 bases between. Germline loops: CDR1 WNHNN, CDR2 SYGVQD (reference sequence). DNA for the CDR3: TGCGCCAGCGATCGGAGGAGAAAGCTTGAAAAACTGTTTTTT. Its protein product is CASDRRRKLEKLFF.

This chain uses TRBV4-1 with TRBJ2-5, with 10 bases lining up with TRBD2. This CDR3 contains 20 residues. The J segment lost 0 bases and the V segment lost 0 bases, leaving 13 bases of the junction unmatched. Looked up from germline, CDR1 is MGHRA and CDR2 is YSYEKL. CDR3 bases: TGCGCCAGCAGCCAAGATGGGGAGCTAGCGGGGGCTGGGTACCAAGAGACCCAGTACTTC. This codes for CASSQDGELAGAGYQETQYF.

Many counts were recorded for this clonotype. The V gene is TRBV5-4, the J gene TRBJ2-1, with TRBD2 matching 10 bases. Per the germline V gene, CDR1 is SGHNT and CDR2 is YYREEE (reference sequence). The CDR3 has 15 amino acids. Trimming cost V 4 bases and J 7 bases; bases outside gene matches: 8. CDR3 sequence: CASSRLLAGLNEQFF. In DNA form, the CDR3 reads TGTGCCAGCAGCCGTTTACTAGCGGGGCTGAATGAGCAGTTCTTC.

This clonotype appeared a few times. The chain carries TRBV19 and TRBJ2-7, with D possibly called TRBD1 or TRBD2 (5 bases each). This CDR3 has 14 residues. CDR1 LNHDA and CDR2 SQIVND come from the germline V gene (reference sequence). V gave up 3 bases and J gave up 7 bases, with 16 bases separating them. The CDR3 sequence: CASSMYEGMREQYF. DNA for the CDR3: TGTGCCAGTAGTATGTACGAGGGGATGCGGGAGCAGTACTTC.

This clonotype was recorded at least ten times. An end of the junction does not agree with germline; a read error may underlie this. The rearrangement uses TRBV27 and TRBJ2-5; TRBD2 agrees at 8 bases. Germline V CDR1 and CDR2: MNHEY, SMNVEV (reference sequence). CDR3 size: 15 residues. CDR3 residues: CATSAAGGPQETQYF. CDR3 sequence (DNA): TGTGCCACCAGTGCGGCGGGGGGCCCGCAAGAGACCCAGTACTTC.

The V gene is TRBV9, the J gene TRBJ2-3, with 12 bases that match TRBD2. After removal of 0 bases from V and 4 bases from J, the junction contained 9 bases not matched to a gene. Looked up from germline, CDR1 is SGDLS and CDR2 is YYNGEE. This CDR3 region has 18 residues. The CDR3 nucleotides are TGTGCCAGCAGCGTAGCGGTACCTAGCGGGAGGGTGGCAGATACGCAGTATTTT. It specifies CASSVAVPSGRVADTQYF. Variable domain in full (rest from reference TRBV9 and TRBJ2-3): DSGVTQTPKHLITATGQRVTLRCSPRSGDLSVYWYQQSLDQGLQFLIQYYNGEERAKGNILERFSAQQFPDLHSELNLSSLELGDSALYFCASSVAVPSGRVADTQYFGPGTRLTVL.